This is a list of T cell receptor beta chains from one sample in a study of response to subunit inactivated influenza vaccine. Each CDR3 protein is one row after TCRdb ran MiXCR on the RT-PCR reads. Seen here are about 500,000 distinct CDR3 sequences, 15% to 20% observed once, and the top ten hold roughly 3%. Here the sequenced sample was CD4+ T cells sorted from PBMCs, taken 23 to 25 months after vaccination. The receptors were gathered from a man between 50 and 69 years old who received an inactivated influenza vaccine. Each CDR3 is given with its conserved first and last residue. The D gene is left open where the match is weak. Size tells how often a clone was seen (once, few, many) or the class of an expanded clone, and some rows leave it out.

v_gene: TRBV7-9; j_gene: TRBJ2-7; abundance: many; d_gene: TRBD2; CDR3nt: TGTGCCAGCAACGAAGGACTAGCAGTCTACGAGCAGTACTTC; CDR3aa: CASNEGLAVYEQYF
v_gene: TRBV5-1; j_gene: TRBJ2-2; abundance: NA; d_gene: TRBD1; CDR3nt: TGCGCCAGCAGCGCCGGGACAGGGGAAACCGGGGAGCTGTTTTTT; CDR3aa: CASSAGTGETGELFF
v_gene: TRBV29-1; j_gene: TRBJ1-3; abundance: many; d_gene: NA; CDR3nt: TGCAGCGTTGGTCAGGGCTCTGGAAACACCATATATTTT; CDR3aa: CSVGQGSGNTIYF
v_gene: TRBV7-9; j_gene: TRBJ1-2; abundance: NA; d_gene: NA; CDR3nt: TGTGCCAGCAGCTTAGCGGGGAGCAGGGAGTATGGCTACACCTTC; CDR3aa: CASSLAGSREYGYTF
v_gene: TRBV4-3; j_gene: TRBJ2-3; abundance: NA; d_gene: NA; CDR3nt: TGCGCCAGCAGCCAATTTGTGGGGGGGCCATTAGATACGCAGTATTTT; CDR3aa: CASSQFVGGPLDTQYF
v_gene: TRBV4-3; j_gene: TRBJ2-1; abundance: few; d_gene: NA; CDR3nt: TGCGCCAGCAGCCAAGCTAACGGAGAATACAATGAGCAGTTCTTC; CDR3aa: CASSQANGEYNEQFF
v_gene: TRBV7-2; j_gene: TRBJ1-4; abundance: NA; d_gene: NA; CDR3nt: TGTGCCAGCAGCTTAGACAGGGTCCGAGAAAAACTGTTTTTT; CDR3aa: CASSLDRVREKLFF
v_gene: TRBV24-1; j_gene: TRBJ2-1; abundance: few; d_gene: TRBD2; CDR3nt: TGTGCCACCAGCTCAAGCGGGAGGGCCAATGAGCAGTTCTTC; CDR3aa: CATSSSGRANEQFF
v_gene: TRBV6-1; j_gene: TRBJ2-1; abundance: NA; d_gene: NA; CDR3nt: TGTGCCAGCAGTGAAGCTGCAGGGCCTCCCTACAATGAGCAGTTCTTC; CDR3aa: CASSEAAGPPYNEQFF
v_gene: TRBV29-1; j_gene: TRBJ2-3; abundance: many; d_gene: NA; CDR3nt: TGCAGCGTTGAAGAATCCACAGATACGCAGTATTTT; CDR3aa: CSVEESTDTQYF
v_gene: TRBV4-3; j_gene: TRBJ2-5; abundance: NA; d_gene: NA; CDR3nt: TGCGCCAGCAGCCCCGGTTTGACCCGAGAGACCCAGTACTTC; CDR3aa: CASSPGLTRETQYF
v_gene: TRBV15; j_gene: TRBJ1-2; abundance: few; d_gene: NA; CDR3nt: TGTGCCACCAGCAGAGTCGGGGGGATCGATGGCTACACCTTC; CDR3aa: CATSRVGGIDGYTF
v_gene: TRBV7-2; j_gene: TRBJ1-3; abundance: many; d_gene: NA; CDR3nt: TGTGCCAGCAGCTTAGTCTCTGGAAACACCATATATTTT; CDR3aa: CASSLVSGNTIYF
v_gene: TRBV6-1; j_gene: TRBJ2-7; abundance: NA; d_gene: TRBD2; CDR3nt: TGTGCCAGCAGCCAGACTAGCGCGAACTACGAGCAGTACTTC; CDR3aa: CASSQTSANYEQYF